Described below is a single T cell receptor (beta chain) sequence and its context. Its antigen is currently unknown. The entry originates in a study of cytomegalovirus exposure and HLA in healthy donors. This CDR3 is built from 14 residues. The V end was cut by 2 bases, the J end by 2 bases, with 10 bases between. Germline CDR1 is MNHEY and CDR2 is SVGAGI. With 60 Vbeta and 13 Jbeta primers, the PCR was carried out. TCRdb's copy holds only in-frame clones and misses some; the assay was immunoSEQ multiplex PCR. This table holds some 130,000 clones, approximately 80% found once. General study findings and limits: In a later analysis, TCR association rates varied by HLA locus: DRB1 most, HLA-C fewest.

The TCR sequence derives from a man in his thirties or forties in good health and CMV-seronegative. Material for sequencing was PBMCs. The gene calls are TRBV6-5 and TRBJ2-7; no firm D call. The CDR3 spells CASSYRRKTYEQYF. DNA of the CDR3: TGTGCCAGCAGTTACCGGCGGAAAACCTACGAGCAGTACTTC.